This is a list of T cell receptor beta chains from one sample in a study of blood T cell repertoires in COVID-19. Only in-frame clones appear in the TCRdb table, and some are missing; sequencing was by immunoSEQ multiplex PCR. Among some 200,000 clones listed, 60% to 80% were seen once. The specimen was peripheral blood. The receptors shown here come from a woman in her sixties or seventies with acute or convalescent COVID-19. The CDR3 runs from the conserved cysteine through the conserved F or W. The D gene is left open where the match is weak.

TRBD2	TRBV5-4	TRBJ2-3	CASRSGDSTDTQYF
TRBD2	TRBV6-7	TRBJ2-3	CASSFLAGVDTQYF
.	TRBV5-1	TRBJ2-3	CASSLEGDSSTDTQYF
.	TRBV6-6	TRBJ2-7	CASGSPSYEQYF
TRBD2	TRBV7-3	TRBJ2-1	CASSLTGPSGSGPYLANNEQFF
.	TRBV5-1	TRBJ2-7	CASSTSDKFGEQYF
.	TRBV18	TRBJ2-7	CASSPRSGAPYEQYF
TRBD2	TRBV5-5	TRBJ2-1	CASSPTSGNTYNEQFF
.	TRBV5-1	TRBJ1-6	CASSLGSGVFSYNSPLHF
TRBD2	TRBV5-1	TRBJ2-5	CASSFGLAGQETQYF
TRBD1	TRBV19	TRBJ2-2	CASSITGTGGWGELFF
.	TRBV9	TRBJ2-1	CASSLSALPYNEQFF
TRBD1	TRBV6-5	TRBJ2-7	CATSRDSTYEQYF
TRBD1	TRBV2	TRBJ2-5	CACRQGAWETQYF
.	TRBV2	TRBJ2-1	CASSAYNEQFF
.	TRBV7-2	TRBJ1-2	CASREQVHYTF
TRBD2	TRBV5-1	TRBJ2-1	CASSRSTGLAEEQFF